Each of the 8 T cell receptor beta chains below was sequenced from the same sample in a study of blood T cells in healthy people across ages. Primed by a sample-barcoded 5' primer and a J-beta primer mix, a second PCR proceeded for 7 to 11 cycles. TCRdb ran MiXCR on the 5' RACE reads and lists one entry per CDR3 protein. Counted here are roughly 1.9 million distinct CDR3 sequences, more than 35% occurring once; the ten biggest clones make up more than 20%. The specimen sequenced was blood. These TCRs come from a human donor in good health.

In this sample, this clonotype turned up a few times. The V gene is TRBV29-1, the J gene TRBJ1-2; D perhaps matches TRBD1 (5 bases). The germline gives CDR1 SQVTM, CDR2 ANQGSEA. The V end lost 4 bases, the J end lost 7 bases, and 13 bases lay between the germline ends. CDR3 length: 12 residues. CDR3 coding DNA: TGCAGCGTTGTTGACAGTCTGGGTGGCTACACCTTC. Translation: CSVVDSLGGYTF.

This clonotype was seen just once. The conserved final phenylalanine or tryptophan is absent from the CDR3, which likely points to a read error. This chain links TRBV5-1 with TRBJ2-6; D is undetermined. This CDR3 has 16 residues. V shed 2 bases and J shed 0 bases, with 9 bases lying between them. Germline-derived CDR1 and CDR2 are SGHRS and YFSETQ. The CDR3: CASSLTASSGANVLTC. Written as DNA, the CDR3 is TGCGCCAGCAGCTTAACAGCTTCCTCTGGGGCCAACGTCCTGACTTGC.

A remark on this clonotype: Sequence at one end of the junction differs from germline and may be a read error. The genes are TRBV29-1 and TRBJ1-2; D may be TRBD1 (6 bases). The CDR3 spans 14 residues. CDR1 is SQVTM, CDR2 ANQGSEA, per germline. DNA of the CDR3: TGCGGCGTCCAACCAGCACAGGGTGACTATGGCTACACCTTC. It encodes CGVQPAQGDYGYTF. Filled out from reference TRBV29-1 and TRBJ1-2, the complete variable domain reads SAVISQKPSRDICQRGTSLTIQCQVDSQVTMMFWYRQQPGQSLTLIATANQGSEATYESGFVIDKFPISRPNLTFSTLTVSNMSPEDSSIYLCGVQPAQGDYGYTFGSGTRLTVV.

This clonotype turned up a few times. The rearrangement uses TRBV7-9 and TRBJ1-1; 9 bases are a match to TRBD1. From germline, CDR1 is SEHNR and CDR2 FQNEAQ (reference sequence). V shed 5 bases, J shed 4 bases, and the junction held 11 bases outside the gene matches. This CDR3 is 16 amino acids long. DNA of the CDR3: TGTGCCAGCAGCCTAATTTCCGGGACAGGGATCACTGAAGCTTTCTTT. Protein sequence: CASSLISGTGITEAFF.

The table lists this clonotype with a few counts. This sequence joins TRBV6-2 or TRBV6-3 and TRBJ2-1; the D is unclear. CDR1 is MNHEY and CDR2 is SVGEGT in the germline V gene. The V end lost 10 bases, the J end lost 14 bases, and 18 bases lay between the germline ends. The CDR3 covers 11 residues. The CDR3 bases are TGTGCCACCTCCCCCGGCGGTGGGGAGTTCTTC. Residues: CATSPGGGEFF.

The chain uses TRBV29-1 and TRBJ2-5; D is perhaps TRBD1 or TRBD2 (5 bases each). V was cut by 4 bases and J by 5 bases, with 11 bases left in between. The CDR3 has 12 residues. Per the germline V gene, CDR1 is SQVTM and CDR2 is ANQGSEA. The DNA of the CDR3 is TGCAGCGTTGTGGGGGTACGGGAGACCCAGTACTTC. The encoded protein is CSVVGVRETQYF.

The chain carries TRBV7-2 and TRBJ1-2; D is uncertain. V was trimmed by 8 bases and J by 8 bases, leaving 18 bases between them. Per the germline V gene, CDR1 is SGHTA and CDR2 is FQGNSA. The CDR3 length is 13 residues. The CDR3 region is CASSRRNLGGYTF. As DNA, the CDR3 is TGTGCCAGCTCGAGACGGAACCTCGGCGGCTACACCTTC.

In its sample, this clonotype was seen a few times. J is TRBJ2-3 and V is TRBV10-3; D gene ambiguous. The CDR3 loop spans 13 amino acids. Germline V lookup: CDR1 ENHRY, CDR2 SYGVKD. Deletions cut 6 bases from V and 2 bases from J, with 9 bases between. As DNA, the CDR3 is TGTGCCATCAGACCAGACACCACAGATACGCAGTATTTT. Residues: CAIRPDTTDTQYF.